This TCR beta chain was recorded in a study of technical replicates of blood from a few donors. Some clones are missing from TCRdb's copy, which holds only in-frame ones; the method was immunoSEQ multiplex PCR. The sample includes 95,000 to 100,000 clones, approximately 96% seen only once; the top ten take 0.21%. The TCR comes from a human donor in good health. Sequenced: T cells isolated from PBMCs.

The CDR3 region is CSVEDRIAVSSYNEQFF. The DNA of the CDR3 is TGCAGCGTTGAAGATCGTATTGCCGTGAGCTCCTACAATGAGCAGTTCTTC. The chain joins TRBV29-1 to TRBJ2-1; D not certain. Germline CDR1 reads SQVTM; CDR2 reads ANQGSEA. CDR3 length: 17 residues. The germline V and J ends were trimmed by 0 bases and 0 bases, with 15 bases remaining between them.